This T cell receptor (beta chain) was obtained from a study of beta chain features in type 1 diabetes. Study-level findings and limits: The naive, central memory and Treg TCRB repertoires showed an apparent similarity that was greater among patients than among healthy donors. Shorter templates might be favored by PCR, and equally so in patients and in controls.

The entirety of the isolated RNA underwent reverse transcription, so expressed TCRB transcripts were sequenced. Naive, central memory and regulatory T cell samples averaged about 3.57 million reads. Profiled with immunoSEQ multiplex PCR; TCRdb holds only in-frame clones, not every one. The data contain about 140,000 clones, less than 10% of them singletons. On this clone: Its antigen is still unknown.

This CDR3 is 14 amino acids long. Germline CDR1 reads SEHNR; CDR2 reads FQNEAQ (reference sequence). The ends were cut back, 5 bases at V and 0 bases at J, with 10 bases in the middle. The specimen sequenced was central memory CD4+ T cells from blood. The sequence derives from a woman aged 35 to 49 in good health. The chain has TRBV7-9 and TRBJ1-2; no reliable D call. The CDR3 reads CASSPSLSNYGYTF. DNA for the CDR3: TGTGCCAGCAGCCCGAGTTTGTCTAACTATGGCTACACCTTC.